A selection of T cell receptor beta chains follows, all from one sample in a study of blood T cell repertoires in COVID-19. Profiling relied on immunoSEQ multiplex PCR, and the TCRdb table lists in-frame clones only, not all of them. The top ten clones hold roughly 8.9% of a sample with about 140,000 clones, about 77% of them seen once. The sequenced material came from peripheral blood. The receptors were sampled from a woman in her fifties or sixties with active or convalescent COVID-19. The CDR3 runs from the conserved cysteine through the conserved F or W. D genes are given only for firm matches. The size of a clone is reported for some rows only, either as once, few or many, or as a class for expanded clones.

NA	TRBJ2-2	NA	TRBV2	CASRTTANTGELFF	TGTGCCAGCAGGACGACAGCGAACACCGGGGAGCTGTTTTTT
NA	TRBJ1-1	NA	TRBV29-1	CSVVAVQGQNTEAFF	TGCAGCGTCGTGGCCGTTCAGGGACAGAACACTGAAGCTTTCTTT
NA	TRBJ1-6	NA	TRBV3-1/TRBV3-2	CASSQDETQNSPLHF	TGTGCCAGCAGCCAAGATGAAACACAGAATTCACCCCTCCACTTT
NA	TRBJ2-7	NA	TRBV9	CASSPRQGSYEQYF	TGTGCCAGCAGCCCCCGTCAGGGTTCCTACGAGCAGTACTTC
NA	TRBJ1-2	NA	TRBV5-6	CASSDQGYGYTF	TGTGCCAGCAGCGACCAGGGCTATGGCTACACCTTC
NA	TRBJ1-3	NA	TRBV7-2	CASRRGFGNTIYF	TGTGCCAGCAGGCGGGGATTCGGAAACACCATATATTTT
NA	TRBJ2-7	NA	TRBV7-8	CASSSGTPYEQYF	TGTGCCAGCAGCTCAGGCACACCCTACGAGCAGTACTTC
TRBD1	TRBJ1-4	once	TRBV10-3	CAISESRQGNVGEKLFF	TGTGCCATCAGTGAGTCGAGACAGGGGAACGTAGGTGAAAAACTGTTTTTT
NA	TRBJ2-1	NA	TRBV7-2	CASSIGTLNEQFF	TGTGCCAGCAGCATAGGGACTCTCAATGAGCAGTTCTTC
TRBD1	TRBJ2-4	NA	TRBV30	CAWSVGTGGTKNIQYF	TGTGCCTGGAGTGTCGGGACAGGGGGAACCAAAAACATTCAGTACTTC
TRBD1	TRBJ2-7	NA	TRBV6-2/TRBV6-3	CASSSDRATPPYEQYF	TGTGCCAGCAGTTCCGACAGGGCGACTCCTCCCTACGAGCAGTACTTC
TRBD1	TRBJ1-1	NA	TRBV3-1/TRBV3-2	CASSLDRVNTEAFF	TGTGCCAGCAGCCTAGACAGGGTGAACACTGAAGCTTTCTTT
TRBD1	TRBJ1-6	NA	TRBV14	CASSRRQGTNSPLHF	TGTGCCAGCAGTCGGCGACAGGGGACTAATTCACCCCTCCACTTT
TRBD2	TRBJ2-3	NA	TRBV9	CASSAGLATNGDTQYF	TGTGCCAGCAGCGCGGGACTAGCAACCAACGGAGATACGCAGTATTTT
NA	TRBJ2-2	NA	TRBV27	CATLGDTGELFF	TGTGCCACACTCGGGGACACCGGGGAGCTGTTTTTT
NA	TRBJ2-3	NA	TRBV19	CASSETSSTDTQYF	TGTGCCAGTAGTGAGACTAGTAGTACAGATACGCAGTATTTT
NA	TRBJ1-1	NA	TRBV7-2	CASSRDWNTEAFF	TGTGCCAGCAGCCGAGACTGGAACACTGAAGCTTTCTTT
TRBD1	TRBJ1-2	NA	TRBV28	CASSTNRQGYTF	TGTGCCAGCAGCACGAACCGACAGGGGTACACCTTC
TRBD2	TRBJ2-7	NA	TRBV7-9	CASSPTSGITYEQYF	TGTGCCAGCAGCCCGACTAGCGGAATTACCTACGAGCAGTACTTC
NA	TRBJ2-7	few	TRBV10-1	CASGLGGRGRTFYEQYF	TGCGCCAGCGGCCTGGGGGGGCGGGGGCGCACATTTTACGAGCAGTACTTC
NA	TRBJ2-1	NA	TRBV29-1	CSVDPGINSYNEQFF	TGCAGCGTTGACCCAGGCATAAACTCCTACAATGAGCAGTTCTTC
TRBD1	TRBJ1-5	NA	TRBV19	CASSLQGAQPQHF	TGTGCCAGTAGCCTCCAGGGGGCTCAGCCCCAGCATTTT
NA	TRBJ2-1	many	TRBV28	CASSPRHSGWDNEQFF	TGTGCCAGCAGTCCGCGACACTCGGGATGGGACAATGAGCAGTTCTTC
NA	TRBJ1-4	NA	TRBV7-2	CASSLKGVGLGQKLFF	TGTGCCAGCAGCTTGAAGGGAGTGGGCCTTGGTCAAAAACTGTTTTTT
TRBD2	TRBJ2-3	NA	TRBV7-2	CASSRTSGSTDTQYF	TGTGCCAGCAGCCGCACTAGCGGGAGCACAGATACGCAGTATTTT
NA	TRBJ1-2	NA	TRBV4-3	CASSQAGGKGRAGYTF	TGCGCCAGCAGCCAAGCTGGAGGGAAGGGTCGGGCTGGCTACACCTTC
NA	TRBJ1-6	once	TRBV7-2	CASSLEQTRDSPLHF	TGTGCCAGCAGCTTAGAACAGACTAGAGATTCACCCCTCCACTTT
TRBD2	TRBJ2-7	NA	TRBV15	CATSRRGRDYEQYF	TGTGCCACCAGCAGACGAGGGAGGGACTACGAGCAGTACTTC
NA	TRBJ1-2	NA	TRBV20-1	CSASPERGYGYTF	TGCAGTGCTAGTCCCGAAAGAGGCTATGGCTACACCTTC
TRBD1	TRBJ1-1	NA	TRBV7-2	CASSSQSDRDSTRVAFF	TGTGCCAGCAGCTCCCAGAGCGACAGGGACTCTACCCGGGTCGCTTTCTTT
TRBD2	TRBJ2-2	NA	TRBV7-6	CASSLEASGRADPNTGELFF	TGTGCCAGCAGCTTAGAGGCTAGCGGGAGGGCCGACCCGAACACCGGGGAGCTGTTTTTT
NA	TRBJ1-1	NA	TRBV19	CASSIDIRVDTEAFF	TGTGCCAGTAGTATAGATATCAGGGTCGACACTGAAGCTTTCTTT
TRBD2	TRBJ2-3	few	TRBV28	CASSALGRGTDTQYF	TGTGCCAGCAGTGCTCTCGGGAGGGGCACAGATACGCAGTATTTT
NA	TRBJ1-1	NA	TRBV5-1	CASSFMTGANTEAFF	TGCGCCAGCAGCTTCATGACAGGCGCGAACACTGAAGCTTTCTTT
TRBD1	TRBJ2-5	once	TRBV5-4	CASSRDRGETQYF	TGTGCCAGCAGCAGGGACAGGGGTGAGACCCAGTACTTC
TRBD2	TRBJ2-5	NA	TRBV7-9	CASSPAWASGPPGQYF	TGTGCCAGCAGCCCCGCTTGGGCTAGCGGCCCCCCAGGCCAGTACTTC
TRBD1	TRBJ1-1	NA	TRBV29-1	CSVEGQGAGAFF	TGCAGCGTTGAAGGACAGGGGGCCGGGGCTTTCTTT